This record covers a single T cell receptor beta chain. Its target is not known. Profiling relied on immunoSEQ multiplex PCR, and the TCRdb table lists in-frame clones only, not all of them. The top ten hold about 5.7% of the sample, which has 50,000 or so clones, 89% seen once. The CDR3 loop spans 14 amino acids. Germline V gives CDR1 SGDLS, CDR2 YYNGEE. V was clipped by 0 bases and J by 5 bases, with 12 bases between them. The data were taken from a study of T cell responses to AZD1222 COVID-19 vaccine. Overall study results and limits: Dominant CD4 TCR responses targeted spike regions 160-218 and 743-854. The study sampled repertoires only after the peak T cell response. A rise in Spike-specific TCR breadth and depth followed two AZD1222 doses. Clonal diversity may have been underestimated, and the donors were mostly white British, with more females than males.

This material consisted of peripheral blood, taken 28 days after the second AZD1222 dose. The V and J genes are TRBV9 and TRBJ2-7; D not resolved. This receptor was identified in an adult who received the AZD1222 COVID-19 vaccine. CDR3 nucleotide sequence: TGTGCCAGCAGCGTAGCTTTGGGCCCCCACGAGCAGTACTTC. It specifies CASSVALGPHEQYF.